This TCR beta chain was obtained from a study of T cell responses to AZD1222 COVID-19 vaccine. Looked up from germline, CDR1 is KGHSH and CDR2 is LQKENI. The CDR3 spans 14 residues. Trimming removed 4 bases from V and 3 bases from J, with 13 bases in between. Some clones are missing from TCRdb's copy, which holds only in-frame ones; the method was immunoSEQ multiplex PCR. The repertoire holds about 100,000 clones, with about 83% as singletons. The chain recombines TRBV18 with TRBJ2-7, with D maybe TRBD1 (6 bases). This TCR was recovered from an adult in good health. This material consisted of peripheral blood, taken on day 0 of AZD1222 vaccination. This chain's CDR3 is CASSRGQGSYEQYF. For the CDR3, the DNA is TGTGCCAGCTCACGAGGGCAGGGGAGCTACGAGCAGTACTTC.